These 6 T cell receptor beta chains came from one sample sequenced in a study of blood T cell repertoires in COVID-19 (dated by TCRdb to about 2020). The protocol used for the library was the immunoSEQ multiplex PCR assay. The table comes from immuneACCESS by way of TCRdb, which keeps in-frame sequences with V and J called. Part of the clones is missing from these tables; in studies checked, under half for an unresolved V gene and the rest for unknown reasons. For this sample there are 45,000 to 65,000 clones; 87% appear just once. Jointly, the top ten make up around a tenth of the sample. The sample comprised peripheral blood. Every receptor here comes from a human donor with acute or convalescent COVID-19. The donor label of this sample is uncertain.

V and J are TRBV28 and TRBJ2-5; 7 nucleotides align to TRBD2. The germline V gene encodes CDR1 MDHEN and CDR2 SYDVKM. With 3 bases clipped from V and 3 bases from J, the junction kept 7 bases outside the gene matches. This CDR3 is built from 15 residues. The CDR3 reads CASSLASGREETQYF. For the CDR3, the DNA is TGTGCCAGCAGTTTGGCTAGCGGAAGAGAAGAGACCCAGTACTTC.

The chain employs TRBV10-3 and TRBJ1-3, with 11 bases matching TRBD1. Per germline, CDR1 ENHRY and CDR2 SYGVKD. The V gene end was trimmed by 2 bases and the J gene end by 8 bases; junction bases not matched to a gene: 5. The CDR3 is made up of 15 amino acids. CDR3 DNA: TGTGCCATCAGTGAGGGACAGGGGGCTGGGTACACCATATATTTT. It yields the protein CAISEGQGAGYTIYF.

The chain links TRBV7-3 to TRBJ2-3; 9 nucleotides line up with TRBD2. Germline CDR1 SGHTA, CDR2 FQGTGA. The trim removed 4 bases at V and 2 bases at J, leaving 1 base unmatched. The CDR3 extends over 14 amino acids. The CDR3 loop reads CASSSSGATDTQYF. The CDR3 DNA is TGTGCCAGCAGCTCTAGCGGGGCCACAGATACGCAGTATTTT.

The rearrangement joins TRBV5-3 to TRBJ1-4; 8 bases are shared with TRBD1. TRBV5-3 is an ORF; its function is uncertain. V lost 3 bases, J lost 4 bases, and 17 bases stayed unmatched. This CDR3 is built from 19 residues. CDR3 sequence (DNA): TGTGCCAGAAGCTCGGACAAAGGGACAGGTACACTCTTTAATGAAAAACTGTTTTTT. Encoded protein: CARSSDKGTGTLFNEKLFF.

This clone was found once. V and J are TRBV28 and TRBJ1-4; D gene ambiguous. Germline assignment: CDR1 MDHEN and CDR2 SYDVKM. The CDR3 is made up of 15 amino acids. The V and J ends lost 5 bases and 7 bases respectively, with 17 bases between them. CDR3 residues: CASSPNGRLGEKLFF. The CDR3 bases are TGTGCCAGCAGTCCAAACGGGAGGTTAGGTGAAAAACTGTTTTTT.

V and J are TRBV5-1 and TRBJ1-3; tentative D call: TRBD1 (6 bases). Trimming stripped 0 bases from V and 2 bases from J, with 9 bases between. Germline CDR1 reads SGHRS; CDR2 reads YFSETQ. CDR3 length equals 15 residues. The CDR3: CASSLETGPGNTIYF. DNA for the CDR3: TGCGCCAGCAGCTTGGAAACAGGGCCTGGAAACACCATATATTTT.